This T cell receptor (beta chain) was recovered during a study of technical replicates of blood from several donors. Produced via immunoSEQ multiplex PCR; TCRdb's table is partial and in-frame only. The table shows approximately 100,000 clones, with just over 95% occurring only once. The ends were cut back, 3 bases at V and 3 bases at J, with 9 bases in the middle. CDR3 length: 14 amino acids. Per germline, CDR1 SGHAT and CDR2 FQNNGV. This TCR derives from a human donor in good health. The sample consisted of T cells isolated from PBMCs. The rearrangement uses TRBV11-2 and TRBJ2-1, with unresolved D. This CDR3 is CASSFPGLYNEQFF. In DNA, the CDR3 is TGTGCCAGCAGCTTCCCTGGCCTCTACAATGAGCAGTTCTTC.